A selection of T cell receptor beta chains follows, all from one sample in a study of blood T cell repertoires in COVID-19. Profiled with immunoSEQ multiplex PCR; TCRdb holds only in-frame clones, not every one. This table has over 40,000 clones, around 85% appearing once. Material: peripheral blood. Receptor source: a woman aged 80 or older with acute or convalescent COVID-19. Both conserved end residues are part of each CDR3. The D gene is left open where the match is weak. Expanded clones get a size class; other rows say once, few or many, or leave the size out.

d_call: .
clone_size: .
j_call: TRBJ2-2
v_call: TRBV2
cdr3_aa: CASSAGANTGELFF
cdr3_nt: TGTGCCAGCAGTGCGGGGGCGAACACCGGGGAGCTGTTTTTT

d_call: TRBD1
clone_size: .
j_call: TRBJ1-5
v_call: TRBV19
cdr3_aa: CASGHRGKVQPQHF
cdr3_nt: TGTGCCAGTGGTCACAGGGGCAAGGTTCAGCCCCAGCATTTT

d_call: .
clone_size: .
j_call: TRBJ1-3
v_call: TRBV2
cdr3_aa: CASSGSGTGNTIYF
cdr3_nt: TGTGCCAGCAGTGGGTCAGGGACTGGAAACACCATATATTTT

d_call: .
clone_size: .
j_call: TRBJ1-5
v_call: TRBV5-1
cdr3_aa: CASSLGNGGQPQHF
cdr3_nt: TGCGCCAGCAGCTTGGGAAACGGGGGACAGCCCCAGCATTTT

d_call: TRBD1
clone_size: once
j_call: TRBJ2-1
v_call: TRBV27
cdr3_aa: CASSLRTGVGQQFF
cdr3_nt: TGTGCCAGCAGTTTACGGACAGGGGTTGGTCAGCAGTTCTTC

d_call: TRBD2
clone_size: .
j_call: TRBJ2-5
v_call: TRBV4-1
cdr3_aa: CASSQGWTSGGAETQYF
cdr3_nt: TGCGCCAGCAGCCAAGGATGGACTAGCGGGGGGGCAGAGACCCAGTACTTC

d_call: .
clone_size: .
j_call: TRBJ2-3
v_call: TRBV5-1
cdr3_aa: CASSLGQSTDTQYF
cdr3_nt: TGCGCCAGCAGCTTGGGACAGAGCACAGATACGCAGTATTTT

d_call: TRBD1
clone_size: .
j_call: TRBJ1-1
v_call: TRBV30
cdr3_aa: CAWVGQGVKAFF
cdr3_nt: TGTGCCTGGGTCGGACAGGGGGTAAAAGCTTTCTTT

d_call: TRBD1
clone_size: once
j_call: TRBJ1-1
v_call: TRBV2
cdr3_aa: CASTGQGNTEAFF
cdr3_nt: TGTGCCAGCACGGGACAGGGGAACACTGAAGCTTTCTTT

d_call: TRBD1
clone_size: .
j_call: TRBJ1-4
v_call: TRBV4-1
cdr3_aa: CASSQERVGTGLGEKLFF
cdr3_nt: TGCGCCAGCAGCCAAGAAAGAGTAGGGACAGGTCTGGGAGAAAAACTGTTTTTT

d_call: TRBD1
clone_size: .
j_call: TRBJ2-2
v_call: TRBV19
cdr3_aa: CASSLTGGPTGELFF
cdr3_nt: TGTGCCAGTAGTTTGACAGGGGGCCCCACCGGGGAGCTGTTTTTT

d_call: .
clone_size: .
j_call: TRBJ1-2
v_call: TRBV30
cdr3_aa: CAWRAAGTIYGYTF
cdr3_nt: TGTGCCTGGAGGGCTGCCGGGACAATCTATGGCTACACCTTC

d_call: .
clone_size: .
j_call: TRBJ1-5
v_call: TRBV21-1
cdr3_aa: CASRVSASNQPQHF
cdr3_nt: TGTGCCAGCAGAGTCTCAGCGAGCAATCAGCCCCAGCATTTT

d_call: .
clone_size: .
j_call: TRBJ1-5
v_call: TRBV25-1
cdr3_aa: CASAPGINQPQHF
cdr3_nt: TGTGCCAGCGCACCAGGAATCAATCAGCCCCAGCATTTT

d_call: TRBD2
clone_size: .
j_call: TRBJ2-1
v_call: TRBV5-4
cdr3_aa: CASSTRTSYNEQFF
cdr3_nt: TGTGCCAGCAGCACCCGGACTAGCTACAATGAGCAGTTCTTC

d_call: .
clone_size: .
j_call: TRBJ2-1
v_call: TRBV9
cdr3_aa: CASSVGVPRGGPSNEQFF
cdr3_nt: TGTGCCAGCAGCGTAGGTGTCCCTCGCGGGGGCCCCTCAAATGAGCAGTTCTTC

d_call: TRBD1
clone_size: .
j_call: TRBJ1-2
v_call: TRBV18
cdr3_aa: CASSPTGARNENTF
cdr3_nt: TGTGCCAGCTCACCGACAGGGGCCAGGAATGAAAACACCTTC

d_call: .
clone_size: few
j_call: TRBJ1-2
v_call: TRBV16
cdr3_aa: CASSQSGGVRGGYTF
cdr3_nt: TGTGCCAGCAGCCAATCGGGCGGAGTCAGAGGGGGCTACACCTTC

d_call: .
clone_size: once
j_call: TRBJ1-4
v_call: TRBV3-1/TRBV3-2
cdr3_aa: CASSQGGLGEKLFF
cdr3_nt: TGTGCCAGCAGCCAGGGGGGGCTGGGGGAAAAACTGTTTTTT

d_call: .
clone_size: .
j_call: TRBJ1-1
v_call: TRBV27
cdr3_aa: CASSFQGRGTEAFF
cdr3_nt: TGTGCCAGCAGTTTCCAGGGGCGAGGCACTGAAGCTTTCTTT

d_call: TRBD1
clone_size: .
j_call: TRBJ2-7
v_call: TRBV5-1
cdr3_aa: CASSLAGTGAPYEQYF
cdr3_nt: TGCGCCAGCAGCTTGGCTGGGACAGGGGCTCCCTACGAGCAGTACTTC

d_call: .
clone_size: once
j_call: TRBJ2-7
v_call: TRBV27
cdr3_aa: CASTEQGPRGEQYF
cdr3_nt: TGTGCCAGCACCGAACAGGGCCCGAGGGGCGAGCAGTACTTC

d_call: TRBD1
clone_size: .
j_call: TRBJ1-2
v_call: TRBV7-9
cdr3_aa: CASSPGGTGSGGYTF
cdr3_nt: TGTGCCAGCAGCCCAGGAGGGACAGGGTCCGGTGGCTACACCTTC

d_call: .
clone_size: .
j_call: TRBJ2-1
v_call: TRBV19
cdr3_aa: CASSIENRAGYNEQFF
cdr3_nt: TGTGCCAGTAGTATAGAGAACAGGGCGGGCTACAATGAGCAGTTCTTC

d_call: TRBD1
clone_size: .
j_call: TRBJ2-7
v_call: TRBV6-5
cdr3_aa: CASSYSNRGGEQYF
cdr3_nt: TGTGCCAGCAGTTACTCTAACAGGGGCGGCGAGCAGTACTTC

d_call: .
clone_size: once
j_call: TRBJ2-5
v_call: TRBV18
cdr3_aa: CASSPRLRETQYF
cdr3_nt: TGTGCCAGCTCACCTCGATTGCGCGAGACCCAGTACTTC

d_call: .
clone_size: .
j_call: TRBJ1-5
v_call: TRBV30
cdr3_aa: CAWSTGPNQPQHF
cdr3_nt: TGTGCCTGGAGTACAGGGCCCAATCAGCCCCAGCATTTT

d_call: .
clone_size: .
j_call: TRBJ1-1
v_call: TRBV20-1
cdr3_aa: CSATGNTEAFF
cdr3_nt: TGCAGTGCTACAGGGAACACTGAAGCTTTCTTT

d_call: TRBD1
clone_size: .
j_call: TRBJ1-1
v_call: TRBV15
cdr3_aa: CATSSRTGGFTEAFF
cdr3_nt: TGTGCCACCAGCTCTCGGACAGGGGGCTTTACTGAAGCTTTCTTT

d_call: TRBD2
clone_size: .
j_call: TRBJ2-3
v_call: TRBV2
cdr3_aa: CASNEGLAAYWGGADTQYF
cdr3_nt: TGTGCCAGCAATGAGGGACTAGCGGCCTACTGGGGGGGGGCAGATACGCAGTATTTT

d_call: .
clone_size: few
j_call: TRBJ1-2
v_call: TRBV7-9
cdr3_aa: CASSSTGNYGYTF
cdr3_nt: TGTGCCAGCAGCTCTACAGGGAACTATGGCTACACCTTC

d_call: TRBD1
clone_size: .
j_call: TRBJ1-6
v_call: TRBV29-1
cdr3_aa: CSVLPRTGSPLHF
cdr3_nt: TGCAGCGTATTACCCAGGACAGGCTCACCCCTCCACTTT

d_call: TRBD1
clone_size: .
j_call: TRBJ1-5
v_call: TRBV20-1
cdr3_aa: CSASPGTEPQHF
cdr3_nt: TGCAGTGCTAGTCCCGGGACAGAGCCCCAGCATTTT

d_call: .
clone_size: .
j_call: TRBJ1-1
v_call: TRBV19
cdr3_aa: CASSQYPSLNTEAFF
cdr3_nt: TGTGCCAGTAGCCAGTACCCTTCTCTGAACACTGAAGCTTTCTTT

d_call: TRBD1
clone_size: .
j_call: TRBJ1-2
v_call: TRBV2
cdr3_aa: CASSEGTGGKGGYTF
cdr3_nt: TGTGCCAGCAGTGAAGGGACAGGGGGCAAAGGTGGCTACACCTTC

d_call: TRBD2
clone_size: .
j_call: TRBJ2-1
v_call: TRBV7-2
cdr3_aa: CASRRTSGVFNEQFF
cdr3_nt: TGTGCCAGCAGGCGGACTAGCGGGGTCTTCAATGAGCAGTTCTTC

d_call: TRBD1
clone_size: .
j_call: TRBJ1-2
v_call: TRBV7-8
cdr3_aa: CASSLGAGTGSNYGYTF
cdr3_nt: TGTGCCAGCAGCTTAGGGGCCGGGACAGGATCAAACTATGGCTACACCTTC

d_call: .
clone_size: .
j_call: TRBJ1-1
v_call: TRBV29-1
cdr3_aa: CSVEGEGAEAFF
cdr3_nt: TGCAGCGTTGAGGGGGAGGGCGCTGAAGCTTTCTTT

d_call: TRBD1
clone_size: .
j_call: TRBJ2-7
v_call: TRBV5-6
cdr3_aa: CASSFSGTGAYEQYF
cdr3_nt: TGTGCCAGCAGCTTCTCCGGGACAGGGGCCTACGAGCAGTACTTC

d_call: .
clone_size: .
j_call: TRBJ1-6
v_call: TRBV27
cdr3_aa: CASSPLTGNSPLHF
cdr3_nt: TGTGCCAGCAGCCCCTTGACAGGAAATTCACCCCTCCACTTT

d_call: TRBD2
clone_size: .
j_call: TRBJ2-7
v_call: TRBV30
cdr3_aa: CACGRGSYEQYF
cdr3_nt: TGTGCCTGTGGGAGGGGCTCCTACGAGCAGTACTTC

d_call: TRBD1
clone_size: once
j_call: TRBJ1-1
v_call: TRBV6-5
cdr3_aa: CASRTGVTNTEAFF
cdr3_nt: TGTGCCAGCAGGACAGGGGTCACGAACACTGAAGCTTTCTTT

d_call: .
clone_size: .
j_call: TRBJ1-6
v_call: TRBV7-3
cdr3_aa: CASSTDTDSPLHF
cdr3_nt: TGTGCCAGCAGCACCGACACTGATTCACCCCTCCACTTT

d_call: TRBD1
clone_size: .
j_call: TRBJ1-5
v_call: TRBV27
cdr3_aa: CASSTRRDREGNQPQHF
cdr3_nt: TGTGCCAGCAGTACCCGCCGCGACAGGGAAGGCAATCAGCCCCAGCATTTT

d_call: .
clone_size: .
j_call: TRBJ2-1
v_call: TRBV29-1
cdr3_aa: CSVEDTSSYNEQFF
cdr3_nt: TGCAGCGTAGAGGACACGAGCTCCTACAATGAGCAGTTCTTC

d_call: TRBD2
clone_size: .
j_call: TRBJ2-7
v_call: TRBV11-2
cdr3_aa: CASSSTPSGLSSYEQYF
cdr3_nt: TGTGCCAGCAGCAGTACCCCTAGCGGGCTGAGCTCCTACGAGCAGTACTTC

d_call: TRBD1
clone_size: once
j_call: TRBJ1-3
v_call: TRBV6-5
cdr3_aa: CASSLGGAGNTIYF
cdr3_nt: TGTGCCAGCAGCTTAGGGGGCGCCGGGAACACCATATATTTT

d_call: .
clone_size: .
j_call: TRBJ1-2
v_call: TRBV7-3
cdr3_aa: CASSLIAGAGYTF
cdr3_nt: TGTGCCAGCAGCTTAATAGCGGGGGCTGGCTACACCTTC

d_call: .
clone_size: .
j_call: TRBJ2-3
v_call: TRBV6-5
cdr3_aa: CASSIDSSTDTQYF
cdr3_nt: TGTGCCAGCAGCATCGACAGCAGCACAGATACGCAGTATTTT

d_call: .
clone_size: once
j_call: TRBJ2-1
v_call: TRBV6-6
cdr3_aa: CASGDGGNYNEQFF
cdr3_nt: TGTGCCAGTGGGGATGGGGGGAACTACAATGAGCAGTTCTTC

d_call: TRBD1
clone_size: .
j_call: TRBJ1-1
v_call: TRBV7-9
cdr3_aa: CASRSDRVHEAFF
cdr3_nt: TGTGCCAGCAGGAGCGACAGGGTACATGAAGCTTTCTTT

d_call: TRBD1
clone_size: once
j_call: TRBJ1-2
v_call: TRBV3-1/TRBV3-2
cdr3_aa: CASSRGQANYGYTF
cdr3_nt: TGTGCCAGCAGCCGCGGACAGGCTAACTATGGCTACACCTTC

d_call: TRBD2
clone_size: .
j_call: TRBJ2-5
v_call: TRBV7-2
cdr3_aa: CASSYRLAGELETQYF
cdr3_nt: TGTGCCAGCAGCTACCGACTAGCGGGGGAGTTAGAGACCCAGTACTTC

d_call: .
clone_size: .
j_call: TRBJ2-5
v_call: TRBV2
cdr3_aa: CASSEWQGEETQYF
cdr3_nt: TGTGCCAGCAGTGAGTGGCAGGGCGAAGAGACCCAGTACTTC

d_call: TRBD1
clone_size: few
j_call: TRBJ2-1
v_call: TRBV2
cdr3_aa: CASSVQGNEQFF
cdr3_nt: TGTGCCAGCAGCGTACAGGGGAATGAGCAGTTCTTC

d_call: .
clone_size: .
j_call: TRBJ1-2
v_call: TRBV2
cdr3_aa: CASSLGGGGYTF
cdr3_nt: TGTGCCAGCAGTTTGGGGGGAGGTGGCTACACCTTC

d_call: TRBD2
clone_size: .
j_call: TRBJ2-7
v_call: TRBV6-5
cdr3_aa: CASRPTSGGAYEQYF
cdr3_nt: TGTGCCAGCAGACCTACTAGCGGGGGGGCTTACGAGCAGTACTTC

d_call: TRBD1
clone_size: .
j_call: TRBJ1-2
v_call: TRBV7-9
cdr3_aa: CASSVSGQESYGYTF
cdr3_nt: TGTGCCAGCAGCGTCTCGGGACAGGAGAGCTATGGCTACACCTTC

d_call: .
clone_size: .
j_call: TRBJ2-3
v_call: TRBV5-6
cdr3_aa: CASSRRGKADMQYF
cdr3_nt: TGTGCCAGCAGCCGCCGAGGGAAAGCAGATATGCAGTATTTT